A single sample gave rise to the 6 T cell receptor beta chains below, sequenced in a study of blood T cell repertoires in COVID-19. The assay was immunoSEQ multiplex PCR, and TCRdb's table has in-frame clones only and misses some. Of about 220,000 clones in the sample, 70% to 90% were seen once. Sequencing was performed on peripheral blood. Every receptor here comes from a woman between 65 and 79 years old with COVID-19, enrolled during active disease.

The V call is TRBV5-4, the J call TRBJ1-1, with 8 bases that match TRBD1. V lost 0 bases to trimming and J lost 2 bases; unmatched junction nucleotides: 9. The CDR3 sequence is 17 residues long. CDR1 and CDR2 (germline): SGHNT, YYREEE (reference sequence). The chain's CDR3 is CASSLVRLQGANTEAFF. CDR3 bases: TGTGCCAGCAGCTTGGTAAGGCTGCAGGGGGCAAACACTGAAGCTTTCTTT.

The chain is built from TRBV9 and TRBJ2-1; TRBD2 agrees at 13 bases. V shed 0 bases, J shed 4 bases, and the junction held 13 bases outside the gene matches. CDR1 SGDLS and CDR2 YYNGEE come from the germline V gene. This CDR3 is built from 20 residues. The CDR3 region has the DNA TGTGCCAGCAGCGTAGCAGGGACTAGCGGGATTGAACTAGATTACAATGAGCAGTTCTTC. Translated, it gives CASSVAGTSGIELDYNEQFF.

This chain connects TRBV11-3 to TRBJ2-5; no clear D. Trimming removed 1 base from V and 1 base from J, with 7 bases in between. Germline loops: CDR1 SGHNT, CDR2 YENEEA. The CDR3 totals 14 residues. CDR3 sequence: CASSLVASQETQYF. In DNA, the CDR3 is TGTGCCAGCAGCTTAGTGGCCAGCCAAGAGACCCAGTACTTC.

This chain uses TRBV10-3 with TRBJ2-3; the D gene is possibly TRBD1 (6 bases). The V and J ends lost 6 bases and 3 bases respectively, with 16 bases between them. Germline CDR1 and CDR2: ENHRY and SYGVKD. The CDR3 is 15 residues long. CDR3 nucleotide sequence: TGTGCCATCAGCGGTACAGGGAGAGAAACAGATACGCAGTATTTT. Protein: CAISGTGRETDTQYF.

V is TRBV5-1 and J is TRBJ1-1; no definite D call. The V gene's germline CDR1 is SGHRS and CDR2 YFSETQ. The length of the CDR3 is 13 residues. Trimming took off 0 bases at V and 5 bases at J, with 8 bases between the two ends. The CDR3 region has the DNA TGCGCCAGCAGCTTGGTCGGGGAAACTGAAGCTTTCTTT. Amino acids: CASSLVGETEAFF.

The chain links TRBV10-3 to TRBJ1-2, with 9 positions matching TRBD1. After removal of 2 bases from V and 5 bases from J, the junction contained 6 bases not matched to a gene. This CDR3 region has 15 residues. CDR1 and CDR2 (germline): ENHRY, SYGVKD. The CDR3 is CAISEPPGQGYGYTF. In DNA, the CDR3 is TGTGCCATCAGTGAGCCTCCGGGACAGGGTTATGGCTACACCTTC.